One sample yielded the 16 T cell receptor beta chains listed below, sequenced in a study of beta chain features in type 1 diabetes. Reverse transcription of all isolated RNA meant that expressed TCRB transcripts were sequenced. Generated by immunoSEQ multiplex PCR, the TCRdb table keeps only in-frame clones and is missing some. In the table there are 140,000 to 150,000 clones, about 13% of which are singletons. Study-wide results and caveats: TCRB CDR3s from Type 1 diabetes patients were moderately but significantly shorter in all four CD4+ subsets.

What these receptors recognize is not known. The sample was central memory CD4+ T cells from blood. Source of these receptors: a young man with type 1 diabetes.

The rearrangement links TRBV5-1 to TRBJ2-7; 9 bases are shared with TRBD1. The V gene's germline CDR1 is SGHRS and CDR2 YFSETQ. The trim removed 0 bases at V and 7 bases at J, leaving 11 bases unmatched. The CDR3 is 16 amino acids. The CDR3 region has the DNA TGCGCCAGCAGCTTGGAGCCGGGACAGGGAGCCTTGGAGCAGTACTTC. This encodes CASSLEPGQGALEQYF.

This chain connects TRBV5-1 to TRBJ2-3, with D unresolved. The ends were cut back, 1 base at V and 2 bases at J, with 8 bases in the middle. This CDR3 has 14 amino acids. Germline lookup yields CDR1 SGHRS and CDR2 YFSETQ. CDR3 sequence reads: CASSLNRDTDTQYF. DNA of the CDR3: TGCGCCAGCAGCTTGAACAGAGACACAGATACGCAGTATTTT.

This chain uses TRBV28 with TRBJ1-5; D is perhaps TRBD1 (6 bases). Germline-derived CDR1 and CDR2 are MDHEN and SYDVKM. The germline V and J ends were trimmed by 9 bases and 9 bases, with 18 bases remaining between them. The length of the CDR3 is 13 residues. DNA of the CDR3: TGTGCCAGTGATAAGGGGGTTATCAGGCCCCAGCATTTT. Its translation: CASDKGVIRPQHF.

This clone was seen more than once but under ten times. The chain carries TRBV2 and TRBJ2-1; 10 positions agree with TRBD1. Germline lookup yields CDR1 SNHLY and CDR2 FYNNEI. The CDR3 runs 14 residues. V dropped 5 bases and J dropped 7; count of bases not matched to a gene: 5. This CDR3 is CASSRDRGMNEQFF. The CDR3 DNA reads TGTGCCAGCAGTCGGGACAGGGGAATGAATGAGCAGTTCTTC.

In its sample, this clone was seen a few times. This chain joins TRBV5-4 and TRBJ1-2, with D unresolved. Trimming took 4 bases from V and 4 from J, leaving 11 bases between them. The V gene's germline CDR1 is SGHNT and CDR2 YYREEE (reference sequence). The CDR3 has 13 residues. CDR3 DNA: TGTGCCAGCAGCCCATCACTCCTCTATGGCTACACCTTC. As protein: CASSPSLLYGYTF.

This clone was detected only a few times. The chain employs TRBV25-1 and TRBJ2-3; D possibly corresponds to TRBD1 (6 bases). Germline CDR1 and CDR2: MGHDK and SYGVNS. This CDR3 has 14 amino acids. Trimming took off 3 bases at V and 4 bases at J, with 11 bases between the two ends. The CDR3 DNA is TGTGCCAGCAGTGAGGGGGCGGGTGCAGATACGCAGTATTTT. Its protein is CASSEGAGADTQYF.

Comment on this clone: A much larger clone sits a single nucleotide away, making a read error possible. V and J are TRBV7-9 and TRBJ2-3, with 10 bases lining up with TRBD1. Trimming removed 6 bases from V and 3 bases from J; junction bases left unmatched: 3. The germline V gene has CDR1 SEHNR and CDR2 FQNEAQ (reference sequence). The CDR3 runs 14 residues. DNA of the CDR3: TGTGCCAGCAGTCCGGGACAGGGGACAGATACGCAGTATTTT. This encodes CASSPGQGTDTQYF.

This clone was counted a few times. V gene TRBV5-1 combines with J gene TRBJ2-2; D gene unclear. The length of the CDR3 is 12 residues. V was shortened by 4 bases and J by 8 bases, with 9 bases between the two germline ends. The V gene's germline CDR1 is SGHRS and CDR2 YFSETQ. The CDR3 DNA sequence: TGCGCCAGCAGCCAGACCTCGGGGGAGCTGTTTTTT. It specifies CASSQTSGELFF.

This clone was observed a handful of times. The chain combines TRBV7-9 with TRBJ1-2, with 8 bases that match TRBD1. Germline V lookup: CDR1 SEHNR, CDR2 FQNEAQ (reference sequence). The CDR3 covers 12 residues. V lost 7 bases and J lost 6; bases outside the gene matches: 4. The CDR3 here is CASTLQGDGYTF. The CDR3 nucleotides read TGTGCCAGCACCCTACAGGGGGATGGCTACACCTTC.

The chain carries TRBV5-1 and TRBJ2-5, with D tentatively TRBD2 (6 bases). Trimming took off 0 bases at V and 5 bases at J, with 11 bases between the two ends. This CDR3 spans 14 amino acids. Germline V CDR1 and CDR2: SGHRS, YFSETQ. The CDR3 region is CASSLARGDETQYF. CDR3 bases: TGCGCCAGCAGCTTGGCCCGCGGGGATGAGACCCAGTACTTC. Full variable domain (rest looked up from reference TRBV5-1 and TRBJ2-5): KAGVTQTPRYLIKTRGQQVTLSCSPISGHRSVSWYQQTPGQGLQFLFEYFSETQRNKGNFPGRFSGRQFSNSRSEMNVSTLELGDSALYLCASSLARGDETQYFGPGTRLLVL.

This clone was counted between two and nine times. The chain carries TRBV19 and TRBJ1-1, with D unclear. The CDR3 loop spans 12 amino acids. V was shortened by 3 bases and J by 6 bases, with 8 bases between the two germline ends. The germline V gene has CDR1 LNHDA and CDR2 SQIVND (reference sequence). The CDR3 sequence: CASSMYTPEAFF. The CDR3 DNA is TGTGCCAGTAGTATGTACACGCCTGAAGCTTTCTTT.

Only a few counts were recorded for this clone. CDR3 nucleotide sequence: TGTGCCAGCAGATCTCGGACAGGGAACTATGGCTACACCTTC. Its protein product is CASRSRTGNYGYTF. The gene calls are TRBV6-5 and TRBJ1-2; 8 nucleotides align to TRBD1. This CDR3 region has 14 residues. In germline, CDR1 is MNHEY, CDR2 SVGAGI. The trim removed 6 bases at V and 2 bases at J, leaving 5 bases unmatched.

In its sample, this clone was seen a few times. This may be a read error, as it is one base from a much larger clone. V gene TRBV2 combines with J gene TRBJ2-5, with no clear D. V was trimmed by 6 bases and J by 2 bases, leaving 4 bases between them. Per germline, CDR1 SNHLY and CDR2 FYNNEI. CDR3 size: 11 residues. CDR3 sequence: CASSSQETQYF. CDR3 nucleotide sequence: TGTGCCAGCAGCTCACAAGAGACCCAGTACTTC. Drawing the rest from reference TRBV2 and TRBJ2-5, the complete variable domain is EPEVTQTPSHQVTQMGQEVILRCVPISNHLYFYWYRQILGQKVEFLVSFYNNEISEKSEIFDDQFSVERPDGSNFTLKIRSTKLEDSAMYFCASSSQETQYFGPGTRLLVL.

This clone was recorded a few times. V gene TRBV7-9 combines with J gene TRBJ1-1; D ambiguous. This CDR3 is 13 amino acids long. CDR1 and CDR2 from the germline V gene are SEHNR and FQNEAQ (reference sequence). Between the trimmed V and J ends, which lost 0 bases and 3 bases, there was a span of 5 bases. The CDR3 sequence is CASSLAQHTEAFF. CDR3 nucleotide sequence: TGTGCCAGCAGCTTAGCCCAGCACACTGAAGCTTTCTTT.

This clone was detected a few times. The gene calls are TRBV7-2 and TRBJ2-7; TRBD1 aligns across 8 bases. CDR3 length equals 13 residues. From germline, CDR1 is SGHTA and CDR2 FQGNSA. J gave up 3 bases and V 5 bases, and 3 bases lay outside the gene matches. The CDR3 DNA follows: TGTGCCAGCAGCCCGGGACAGGACTACGAGCAGTACTTC. As protein: CASSPGQDYEQYF.

This clone has a handful of counts. V is TRBV28 and J is TRBJ2-1, with D unresolved. Trimming removed 5 bases from V and 6 bases from J, with 14 bases in between. The CDR3 is made up of 14 amino acids. Germline CDR1 reads MDHEN; CDR2 reads SYDVKM. The CDR3 protein is CASSPPPMGNEQFF. CDR3 bases: TGTGCCAGCAGTCCCCCCCCGATGGGCAATGAGCAGTTCTTC.